Presented here are 7 T cell receptor beta chains from one specimen sequenced in a study of T cell repertoires in cytomegalovirus infection. One entry per CDR3 protein results from TCRdb running MiXCR on the reads. In the table there are 150,000 to 200,000 distinct CDR3 sequences, 8.5% to 10% of which are singletons. The sequencing sample was made of PBMCs. The receptors originated from a human donor in good health (CMV status not recorded). Some clones in this sample may be carry-over from other donors' samples.

In its sample, this clonotype was seen many times. CDR3 protein: CASSPQVGHPGRDTEAFF. CDR3 in DNA: TGTGCCAGCAGCCCACAGGTGGGACACCCAGGGAGAGACACTGAAGCTTTCTTT. The chain joins TRBV7-2 to TRBJ1-1, with a weak D call TRBD1 (6 bases). CDR1 is SGHTA and CDR2 is FQGNSA in the germline V gene. The CDR3 covers 18 residues. With 5 bases removed from V and 3 bases from J, the gap between germline ends came to 25 bases.

This clonotype has a count of ten or more. This chain connects TRBV7-2 to TRBJ2-5, with 11 bases that match TRBD2. Germline loops: CDR1 SGHTA, CDR2 FQGNSA. CDR3 length: 18 residues. V trimming: 8 bases; J trimming: 2 bases; junction bases outside the gene matches: 16. As DNA, the CDR3 is TGTGCCAGCCAGAACCCCCGAGGACTAGCGGGTCTTCAAGAGACCCAGTACTTC. It yields the protein CASQNPRGLAGLQETQYF.

The rearrangement links TRBV12-3 or TRBV12-4 to TRBJ2-7; D uncertain. Deletions cut 3 bases from V and 1 base from J, with 10 bases between. There are 14 residues in the CDR3. CDR3 DNA: TGTGCCAGCAGTTTGGTCAGATTGTCCTACGAGCAGTACTTC. It codes for CASSLVRLSYEQYF.

This clonotype was counted many times. The chain links TRBV7-2 to TRBJ2-7; 12 bases fit TRBD2. Trimming cost V 2 bases and J 5 bases; bases outside gene matches: 13. Germline loops: CDR1 SGHTA, CDR2 FQGNSA. The CDR3 is made up of 18 amino acids. The DNA of the CDR3 is TGTGCCAGCAGCTTAACCCTAGCGGGGGGGAGGGATTCAAACGAGCAGTACTTC. Encoded protein: CASSLTLAGGRDSNEQYF. The full variable domain, rest sourced from reference TRBV7-2 and TRBJ2-7, is GAGVSQSPSNKVTEKGKDVELRCDPISGHTALYWYRQSLGQGLEFLIYFQGNSAPDKSGLPSDRFSAERTGGSVSTLTIQRTQQEDSAVYLCASSLTLAGGRDSNEQYFGPGTRLTVT.

The sample holds many counts of this clonotype. CDR3 sequence reads: CASSLVRTSGSYGNEQFF. As DNA, the CDR3 is TGTGCCAGCAGCTTAGTCCGGACTAGCGGGAGCTACGGCAATGAGCAGTTCTTC. V usage is TRBV7-2 and J usage is TRBJ2-1; TRBD2 matches at 13 bases. This CDR3 has 18 amino acids. CDR1 is SGHTA and CDR2 is FQGNSA in the germline V gene. V lost 1 base and J lost 6; bases outside the gene matches: 9.

This clonotype was detected only a few times. The chain carries TRBV4-2 and TRBJ2-2, with D hard to call. V was cut by 0 bases and J by 1 base, with 3 bases left in between. Germline CDR1 and CDR2: LGHNA and YNFKEQ. This CDR3 contains 14 residues. CDR3 sequence (DNA): TGTGCCAGCAGCCAAGACAAGAACACCGGGGAGCTGTTTTTT. Protein: CASSQDKNTGELFF.

This clonotype was counted at least ten times. This chain links TRBV7-8 with TRBJ1-1; 8 bases agree with TRBD1. This CDR3 spans 17 amino acids. The ends lost 4 bases at V and 2 bases at J; junction bases unmatched: 12. Germline CDR1 is SGHVS and CDR2 is FQNEAQ. The CDR3 loop reads CASSSPPRTGLNTEAFF. CDR3 bases: TGTGCCAGCAGCTCCCCACCCCGGACAGGGCTCAACACTGAAGCTTTCTTT.